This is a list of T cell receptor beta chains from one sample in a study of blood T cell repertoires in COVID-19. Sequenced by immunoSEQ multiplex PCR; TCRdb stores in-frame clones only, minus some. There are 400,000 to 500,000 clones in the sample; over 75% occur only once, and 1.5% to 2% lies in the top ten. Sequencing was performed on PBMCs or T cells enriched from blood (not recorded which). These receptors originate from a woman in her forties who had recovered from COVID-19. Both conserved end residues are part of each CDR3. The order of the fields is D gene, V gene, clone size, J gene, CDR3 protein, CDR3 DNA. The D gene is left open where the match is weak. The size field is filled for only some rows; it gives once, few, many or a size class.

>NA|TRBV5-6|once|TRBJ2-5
CASSLVQGETQYF
TGTGCCAGCAGCTTGGTTCAGGGAGAGACCCAGTACTTC
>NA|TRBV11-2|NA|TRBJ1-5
CASSLSRGLGQPQHF
TGTGCCAGCAGCTTATCTAGGGGTTTGGGTCAGCCCCAGCATTTT
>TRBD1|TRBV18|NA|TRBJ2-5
CASSPPRGQGQETQYF
TGTGCCAGCTCACCACCAAGGGGACAGGGACAAGAGACCCAGTACTTC
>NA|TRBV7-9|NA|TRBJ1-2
CASSLSRVVHTF
TGTGCCAGCAGCTTATCGAGGGTGGTACACACCTTC
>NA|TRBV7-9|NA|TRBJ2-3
CASSLARVDTQYF
TGTGCCAGCAGCTTAGCCAGGGTTGATACGCAGTATTTT
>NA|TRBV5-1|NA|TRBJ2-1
CASSIGQNNEQFF
TGCGCCAGCAGCATCGGACAGAACAATGAGCAGTTCTTC
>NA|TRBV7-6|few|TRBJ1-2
CASSLRGELYGYTF
TGTGCCAGCAGCCTGCGGGGGGAGCTTTATGGCTACACCTTC
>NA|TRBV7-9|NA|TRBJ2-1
CASSPSERRGNEQFF
TGTGCCAGCAGCCCCTCCGAGCGCCGGGGGAATGAGCAGTTCTTC
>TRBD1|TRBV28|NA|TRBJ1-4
CASSGTGQDEKLFF
TGTGCCAGCAGTGGGACAGGCCAGGATGAAAAACTGTTTTTT
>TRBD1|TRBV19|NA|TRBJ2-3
CASSMYRGSDTQYF
TGTGCCAGTAGTATGTACAGGGGGTCAGATACGCAGTATTTT
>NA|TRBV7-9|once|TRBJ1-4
CASSSGGELFF
TGTGCCAGCAGCTCCGGGGGGGAACTGTTTTTT
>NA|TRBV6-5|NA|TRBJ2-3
CASSPDLALSDTQYF
TGTGCCAGCAGTCCCGACTTAGCCCTATCAGATACGCAGTATTTT
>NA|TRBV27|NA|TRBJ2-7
CASSFFRGSEQYF
TGTGCCAGCAGTTTTTTCAGGGGTAGCGAGCAGTACTTC
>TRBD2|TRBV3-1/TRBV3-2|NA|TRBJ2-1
CASSQASGNEQFF
TGTGCCAGCAGCCAGGCTAGCGGCAATGAGCAGTTCTTC
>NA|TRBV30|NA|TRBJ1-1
CAWSVTSGAFF
TGTGCCTGGAGTGTAACTAGTGGAGCTTTCTTT
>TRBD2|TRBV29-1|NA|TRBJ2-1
CSVEDGRSSYNEQFF
TGCAGCGTTGAAGACGGGAGGAGCTCCTACAATGAGCAGTTCTTC
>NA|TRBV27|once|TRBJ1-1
CASSYRGIEVGEAFF
TGTGCCAGCAGTTATAGGGGAATAGAAGTCGGTGAAGCTTTCTTT